This TCR beta chain was found in a study of TIL therapy for anti-PD-1-resistant metastatic lung cancer. Sequencing used immunoSEQ v3. The data were produced by immunoSEQ multiplex PCR, yet TCRdb's version contains in-frame clones alone and is incomplete. This table has approximately 10,000 clones, more than 75% appearing once. Described time point: pre-treatment sample, taken before nivolumab and TIL therapy. V was shortened by 6 bases and J by 0 bases, with 11 bases between the two germline ends. Germline V gives CDR1 SQVTM, CDR2 ANQGSEA. This CDR3 has 13 residues. Sequencing was performed on blood, taken at baseline. The TCR was taken from a person aged 25-85 years with non-small cell lung cancer. The chain employs TRBV29-1 and TRBJ1-2; no clear D. CDR3 amino acids: CSVRPQANYGYTF. Written as DNA, the CDR3 is TGCAGCGTAAGACCGCAAGCTAACTATGGCTACACCTTC. The whole variable domain, remainder taken from reference TRBV29-1 and TRBJ1-2, is SAVISQKPSRDICQRGTSLTIQCQVDSQVTMMFWYRQQPGQSLTLIATANQGSEATYESGFVIDKFPISRPNLTFSTLTVSNMSPEDSSIYLCSVRPQANYGYTFGSGTRLTVV.